The rows below give T cell receptor beta chains drawn from one sample of a study of CD8+CD57+ T cells in acquired aplastic anemia. Each CDR3 protein is one row after TCRdb ran MiXCR on the reads. The sample lists 150,000 to 200,000 distinct CDR3 sequences; under 55% were seen once. Sequenced input: sorted CD4+, CD8+, or CD8+CD57+ T cells (not recorded which) from PBMCs. Source of these receptors: a human donor in good health. The CDR3 runs from the conserved cysteine through the conserved F or W. The D gene is left open where the match is weak. Only part of the rows carry a size: once, few, many, or a class if the clone is expanded.

j_call | v_call | clone_size | d_call | cdr3_nt | cdr3_aa
TRBJ2-2 | TRBV29-1 | many | NA | TGCAGCTTCACCGGGGGATCGAACACCGGGGAGCTGTTTTTT | CSFTGGSNTGELFF
TRBJ1-1 | TRBV10-3 | NA | NA | TGTGCCATCAGCCCCGGGACAACAGACATGAACACTGAAGCTTTCTTT | CAISPGTTDMNTEAFF
TRBJ2-3 | TRBV6-5 | NA | TRBD2 | TGTGCCAGCAGTTACTCGTCTAGCGGGAACCCAGATACGCAGTATTTT | CASSYSSSGNPDTQYF
TRBJ1-2 | TRBV5-1 | many | NA | TGCGCCAGCAGCTTGGGGACTGAACGCTACACCTTC | CASSLGTERYTF
TRBJ2-1 | TRBV10-3 | few | NA | TGTGCCACCACGCAGGGTTTGGACAATGAGCAGTTCTTC | CATTQGLDNEQFF
TRBJ2-7 | TRBV20-1 | many | NA | TGCAGTGCTGCGAGCCGGGGACCCAACTACGAGCAGTACTTC | CSAASRGPNYEQYF
TRBJ2-7 | TRBV6-1 | many | TRBD1 | TGTGCCAGCAGGGGCCGGGACAGGGGTTTCTACGAGCAGTACTTC | CASRGRDRGFYEQYF
TRBJ2-3 | TRBV7-7 | many | TRBD2 | TGTGCTAGCAGCCCGGGACTAGTCGAAACAGATACGCAGTATTTT | CASSPGLVETDTQYF
TRBJ2-2 | TRBV7-2 | many | NA | TGTGCCAGCAGCTTCATAGTCACCGGGGAGCTGTTTTTT | CASSFIVTGELFF
TRBJ2-1 | TRBV11-1 | NA | TRBD2 | TGTGCCAGCAGCTTACCGGGACTAGCGGGTTTTTTCTCCTACAATGAGCAGTTCTTC | CASSLPGLAGFFSYNEQFF
TRBJ1-5 | TRBV2 | NA | NA | TGTGCCAGCAATAGGATGGGGGATCAGCCCCAGCATTTT | CASNRMGDQPQHF
TRBJ2-2 | TRBV12-3/TRBV12-4 | NA | TRBD2 | TGTGCCAGCAGTGCTAGCGGGAGTGTCGACACCGGGGAGCTGTTTTTT | CASSASGSVDTGELFF
TRBJ2-1 | TRBV20-1 | many | NA | TGCAGTGCTAGAAATAGGGAGACAGACTTCAATGAGCAGTTCTTC | CSARNRETDFNEQFF
TRBJ1-1 | TRBV29-1 | NA | TRBD1 | TGCAGCGATTGGGACAGGGGCGACACTGAAGCTTTCTTT | CSDWDRGDTEAFF
TRBJ1-3 | TRBV9 | many | NA | TGTGCCAGCAGCCCCGCGACAGGAGCCGGAAACACCATATATTTT | CASSPATGAGNTIYF
TRBJ2-7 | TRBV20-1 | NA | NA | TGCAGTGCTATAGCGGCAAACGAGCAGTACTTC | CSAIAANEQYF